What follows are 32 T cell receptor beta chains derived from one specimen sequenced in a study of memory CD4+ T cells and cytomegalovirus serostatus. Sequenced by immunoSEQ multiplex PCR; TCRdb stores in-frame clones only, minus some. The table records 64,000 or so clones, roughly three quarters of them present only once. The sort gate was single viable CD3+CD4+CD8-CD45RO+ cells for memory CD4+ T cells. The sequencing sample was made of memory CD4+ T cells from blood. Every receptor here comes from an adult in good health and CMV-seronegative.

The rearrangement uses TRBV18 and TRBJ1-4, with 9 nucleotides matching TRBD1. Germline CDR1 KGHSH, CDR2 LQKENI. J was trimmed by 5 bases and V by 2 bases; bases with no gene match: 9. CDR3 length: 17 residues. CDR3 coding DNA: TGTGCCAGCTCACCAGGACAGGGGAATTCAGGGAATGAAAAACTGTTTTTT. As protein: CASSPGQGNSGNEKLFF.

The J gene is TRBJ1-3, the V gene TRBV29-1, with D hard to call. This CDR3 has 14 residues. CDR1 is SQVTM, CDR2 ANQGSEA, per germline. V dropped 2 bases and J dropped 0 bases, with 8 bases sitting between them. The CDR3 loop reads CSVESQDSGNTIYF. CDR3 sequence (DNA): TGCAGCGTTGAAAGTCAGGACTCTGGAAACACCATATATTTT. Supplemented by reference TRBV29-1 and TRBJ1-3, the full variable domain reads SAVISQKPSRDICQRGTSLTIQCQVDSQVTMMFWYRQQPGQSLTLIATANQGSEATYESGFVIDKFPISRPNLTFSTLTVSNMSPEDSSIYLCSVESQDSGNTIYFGEGSWLTVV.

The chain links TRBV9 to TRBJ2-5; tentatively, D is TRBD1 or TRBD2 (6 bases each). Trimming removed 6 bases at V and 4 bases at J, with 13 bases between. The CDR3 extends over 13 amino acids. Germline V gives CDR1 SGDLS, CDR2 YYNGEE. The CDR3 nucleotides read TGTGCCAGCACCGTCGGGGGCGGAGAGACCCAGTACTTC. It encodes CASTVGGGETQYF. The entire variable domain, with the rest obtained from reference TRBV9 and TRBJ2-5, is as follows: DSGVTQTPKHLITATGQRVTLRCSPRSGDLSVYWYQQSLDQGLQFLIQYYNGEERAKGNILERFSAQQFPDLHSELNLSSLELGDSALYFCASTVGGGETQYFGPGTRLLVL.

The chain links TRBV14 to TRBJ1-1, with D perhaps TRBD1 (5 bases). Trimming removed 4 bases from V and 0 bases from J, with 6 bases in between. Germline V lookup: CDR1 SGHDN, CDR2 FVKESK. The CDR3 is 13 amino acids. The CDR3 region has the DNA TGTGCCAGCAGCCTACAGGTGAACACTGAAGCTTTCTTT. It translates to CASSLQVNTEAFF.

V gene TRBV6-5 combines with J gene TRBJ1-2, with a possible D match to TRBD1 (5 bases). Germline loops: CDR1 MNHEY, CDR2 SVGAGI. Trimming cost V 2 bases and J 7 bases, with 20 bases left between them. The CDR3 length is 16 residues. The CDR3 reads CASSYRGGFGGLGYTF. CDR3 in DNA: TGTGCCAGCAGTTACCGCGGGGGTTTTGGGGGTCTTGGCTACACCTTC.

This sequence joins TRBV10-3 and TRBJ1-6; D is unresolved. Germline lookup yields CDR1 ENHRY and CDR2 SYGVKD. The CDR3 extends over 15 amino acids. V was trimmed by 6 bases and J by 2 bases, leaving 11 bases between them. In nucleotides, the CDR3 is TGTGCCATCAGCGGCAGAGAGGCCTATAATTCACCCCTCCACTTT. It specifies CAISGREAYNSPLHF.

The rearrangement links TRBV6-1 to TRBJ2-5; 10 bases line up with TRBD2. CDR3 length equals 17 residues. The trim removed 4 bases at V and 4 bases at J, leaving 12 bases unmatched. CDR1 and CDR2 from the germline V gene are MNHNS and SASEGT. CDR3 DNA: TGTGCCAGCAGTGCTCCCGGCGGAGCGGGGGGGCGAGAGACCCAGTACTTC. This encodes CASSAPGGAGGRETQYF.

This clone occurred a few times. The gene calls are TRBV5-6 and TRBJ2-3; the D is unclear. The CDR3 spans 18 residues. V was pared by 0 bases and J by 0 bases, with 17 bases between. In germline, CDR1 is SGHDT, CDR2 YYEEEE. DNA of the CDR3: TGTGCCAGCAGCTTGGACCCGGTTTTGGCGCCCAGCACAGATACGCAGTATTTT. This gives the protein CASSLDPVLAPSTDTQYF.

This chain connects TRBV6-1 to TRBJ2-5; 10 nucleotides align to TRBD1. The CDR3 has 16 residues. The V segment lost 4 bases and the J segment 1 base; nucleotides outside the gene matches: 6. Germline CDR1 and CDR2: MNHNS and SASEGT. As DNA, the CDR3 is TGTGCCAGCAGTGTCCGGACAGGGGGGGCCCAAGAGACCCAGTACTTC. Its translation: CASSVRTGGAQETQYF.

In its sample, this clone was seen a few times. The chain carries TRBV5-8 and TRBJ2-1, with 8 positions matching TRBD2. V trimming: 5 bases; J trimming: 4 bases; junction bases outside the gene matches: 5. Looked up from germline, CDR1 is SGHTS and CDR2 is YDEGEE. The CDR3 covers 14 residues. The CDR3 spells CASRSGTRYNEQFF. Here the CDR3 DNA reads TGTGCCAGCAGATCCGGGACTAGGTACAATGAGCAGTTCTTC.

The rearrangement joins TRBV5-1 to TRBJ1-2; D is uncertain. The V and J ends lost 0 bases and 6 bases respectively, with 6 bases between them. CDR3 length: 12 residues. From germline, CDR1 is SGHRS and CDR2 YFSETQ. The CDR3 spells CASSLGEHGYTF. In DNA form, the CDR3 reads TGCGCCAGCAGCTTGGGAGAGCATGGCTACACCTTC.

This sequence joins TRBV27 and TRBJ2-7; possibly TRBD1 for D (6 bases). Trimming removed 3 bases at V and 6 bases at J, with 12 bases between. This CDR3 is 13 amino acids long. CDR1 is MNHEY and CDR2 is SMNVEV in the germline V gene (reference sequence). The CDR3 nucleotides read TGTGCCAGCAGTTTCCTACAGGGTGGCGAGCAGTACTTC. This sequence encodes CASSFLQGGEQYF.

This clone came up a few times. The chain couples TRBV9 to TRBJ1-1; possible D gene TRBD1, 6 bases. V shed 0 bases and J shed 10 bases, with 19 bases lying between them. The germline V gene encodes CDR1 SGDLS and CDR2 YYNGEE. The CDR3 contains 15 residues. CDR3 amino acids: CASSVASTGTERAFF. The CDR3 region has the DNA TGTGCCAGCAGCGTAGCCTCGACAGGAACGGAAAGAGCTTTCTTT.

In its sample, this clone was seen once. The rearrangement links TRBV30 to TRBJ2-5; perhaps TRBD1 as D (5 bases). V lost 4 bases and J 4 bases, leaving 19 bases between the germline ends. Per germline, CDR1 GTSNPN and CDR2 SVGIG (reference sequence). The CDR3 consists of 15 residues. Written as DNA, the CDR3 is TGTGCCTGGACGAGGTTGGGAAGGGGTGTAGAGACCCAGTACTTC. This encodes CAWTRLGRGVETQYF. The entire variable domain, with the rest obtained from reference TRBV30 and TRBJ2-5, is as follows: SQTIHQWPATLVQPVGSPLSLECTVEGTSNPNLYWYRQAAGRGLQLLFYSVGIGQISSEVPQNLSASRPQDRQFILSSKKLLLSDSGFYLCAWTRLGRGVETQYFGPGTRLLVL.

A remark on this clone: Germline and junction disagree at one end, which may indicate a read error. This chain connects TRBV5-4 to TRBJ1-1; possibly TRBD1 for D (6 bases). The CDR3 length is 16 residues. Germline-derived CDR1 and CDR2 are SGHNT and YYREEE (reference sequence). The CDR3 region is CASRLDPGQSNTEAFF. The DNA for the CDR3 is TGTGCCAGCAGATTGGACCCAGGACAGTCAAACACTGAAGCTTTCTTT.

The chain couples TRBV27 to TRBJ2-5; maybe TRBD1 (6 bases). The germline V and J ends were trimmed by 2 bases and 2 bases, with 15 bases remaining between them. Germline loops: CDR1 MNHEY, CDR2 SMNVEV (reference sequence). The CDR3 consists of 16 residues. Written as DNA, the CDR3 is TGTGCCAGCAGTTTAGCGACAGGTACCGCACAAGAGACCCAGTACTTC. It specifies CASSLATGTAQETQYF.

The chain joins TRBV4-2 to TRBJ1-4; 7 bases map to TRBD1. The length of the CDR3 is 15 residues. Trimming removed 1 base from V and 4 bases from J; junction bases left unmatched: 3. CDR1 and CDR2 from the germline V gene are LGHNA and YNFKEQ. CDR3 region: CASSQGRGNNEKLFF. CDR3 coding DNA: TGTGCCAGCAGCCAAGGCAGGGGGAATAATGAAAAACTGTTTTTT.

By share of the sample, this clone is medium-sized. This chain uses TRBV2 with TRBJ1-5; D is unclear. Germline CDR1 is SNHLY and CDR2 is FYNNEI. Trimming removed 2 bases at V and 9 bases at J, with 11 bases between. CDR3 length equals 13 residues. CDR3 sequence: CASSETVDRPQHF. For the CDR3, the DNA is TGTGCCAGCAGTGAAACGGTTGATCGGCCCCAGCATTTT.

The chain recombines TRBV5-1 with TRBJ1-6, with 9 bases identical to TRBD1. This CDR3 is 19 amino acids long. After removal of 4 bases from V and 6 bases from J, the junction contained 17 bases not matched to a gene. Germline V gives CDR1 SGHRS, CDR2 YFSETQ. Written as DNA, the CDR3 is TGCGCCAGCAGCAGCGATTACAGGGGGCGAGCTTCCCTTAATTCACCCCTCCACTTT. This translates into CASSSDYRGRASLNSPLHF. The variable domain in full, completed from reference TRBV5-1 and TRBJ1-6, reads KAGVTQTPRYLIKTRGQQVTLSCSPISGHRSVSWYQQTPGQGLQFLFEYFSETQRNKGNFPGRFSGRQFSNSRSEMNVSTLELGDSALYLCASSSDYRGRASLNSPLHFGNGTRLTVT.

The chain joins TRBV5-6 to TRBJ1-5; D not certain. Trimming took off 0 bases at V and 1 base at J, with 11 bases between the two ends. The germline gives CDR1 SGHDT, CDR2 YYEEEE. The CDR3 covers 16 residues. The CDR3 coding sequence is TGTGCCAGCAGCTTGGAGGGCAGATTAAGCAATCAGCCCCAGCATTTT. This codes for CASSLEGRLSNQPQHF.

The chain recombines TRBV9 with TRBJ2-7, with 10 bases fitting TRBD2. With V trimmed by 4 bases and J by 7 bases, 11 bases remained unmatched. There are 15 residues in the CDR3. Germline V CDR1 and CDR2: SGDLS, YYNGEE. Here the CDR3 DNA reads TGTGCCAGCAGCCCCAGGCTAGCGGGAGATCGTGAGCAGTACTTC. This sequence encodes CASSPRLAGDREQYF.

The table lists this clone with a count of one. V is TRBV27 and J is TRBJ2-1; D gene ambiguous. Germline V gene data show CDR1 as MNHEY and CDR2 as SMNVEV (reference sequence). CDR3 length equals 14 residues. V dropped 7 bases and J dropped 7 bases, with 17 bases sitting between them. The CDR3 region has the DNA TGTGCCAGCACACCGGCCCTTGGCTATAATGAGCAGTTCTTC. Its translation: CASTPALGYNEQFF.

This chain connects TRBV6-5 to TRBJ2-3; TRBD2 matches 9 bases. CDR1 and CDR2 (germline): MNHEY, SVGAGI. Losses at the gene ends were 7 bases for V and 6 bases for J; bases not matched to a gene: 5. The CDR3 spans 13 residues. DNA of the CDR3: TGTGCCAGCAAGGCGGGGGGGTCTGATACGCAGTATTTT. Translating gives CASKAGGSDTQYF.

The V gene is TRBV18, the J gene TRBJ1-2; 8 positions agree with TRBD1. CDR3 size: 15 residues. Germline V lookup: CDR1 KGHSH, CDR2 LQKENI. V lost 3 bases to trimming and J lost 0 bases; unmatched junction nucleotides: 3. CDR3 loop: CASSPTGATNYGYTF. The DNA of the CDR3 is TGTGCCAGCTCACCGACAGGGGCCACTAACTATGGCTACACCTTC.

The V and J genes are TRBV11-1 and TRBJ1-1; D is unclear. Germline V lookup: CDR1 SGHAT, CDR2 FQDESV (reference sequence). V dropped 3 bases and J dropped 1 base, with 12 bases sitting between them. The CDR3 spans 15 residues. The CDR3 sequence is CASSFTGSSNTEAFF. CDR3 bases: TGTGCCAGCAGCTTCACGGGCAGCTCGAACACTGAAGCTTTCTTT. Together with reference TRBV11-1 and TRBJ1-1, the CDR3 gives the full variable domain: EAEVAQSPRYKITEKSQAVAFWCDPISGHATLYWYRQILGQGPELLVQFQDESVVDDSQLPKDRFSAERLKGVDSTLKIQPAELGDSAMYLCASSFTGSSNTEAFFGQGTRLTVV.

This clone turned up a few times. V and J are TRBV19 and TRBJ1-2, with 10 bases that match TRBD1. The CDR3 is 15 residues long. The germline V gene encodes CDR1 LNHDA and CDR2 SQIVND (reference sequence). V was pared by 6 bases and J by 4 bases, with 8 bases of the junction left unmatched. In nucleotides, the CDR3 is TGTGCCAGTAGCCGGGGACAGGGGCGAGGCTATGGCTACACCTTC. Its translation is CASSRGQGRGYGYTF.

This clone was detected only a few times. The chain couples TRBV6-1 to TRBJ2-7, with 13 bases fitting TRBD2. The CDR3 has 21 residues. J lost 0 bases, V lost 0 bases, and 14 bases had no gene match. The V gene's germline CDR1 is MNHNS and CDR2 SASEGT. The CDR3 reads CASSEAAGTLAGGSLSYEQYF. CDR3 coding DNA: TGTGCCAGCAGTGAAGCGGCGGGGACACTAGCGGGAGGGTCCCTCTCCTACGAGCAGTACTTC.

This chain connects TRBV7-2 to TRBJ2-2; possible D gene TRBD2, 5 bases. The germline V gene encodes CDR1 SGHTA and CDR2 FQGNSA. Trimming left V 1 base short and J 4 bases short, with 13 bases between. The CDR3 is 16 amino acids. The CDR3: CASSLVSPRVTGELFF. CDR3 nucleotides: TGTGCCAGCAGCTTAGTAAGCCCGCGGGTCACCGGGGAGCTGTTTTTT.

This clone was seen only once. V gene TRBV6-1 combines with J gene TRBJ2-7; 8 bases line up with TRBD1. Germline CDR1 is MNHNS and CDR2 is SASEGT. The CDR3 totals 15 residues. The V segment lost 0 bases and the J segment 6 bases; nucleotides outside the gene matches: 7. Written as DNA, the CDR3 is TGTGCCAGCAGTGAAGCGAGAGGACAGGGCAGCGAGCAGTACTTC. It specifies CASSEARGQGSEQYF.

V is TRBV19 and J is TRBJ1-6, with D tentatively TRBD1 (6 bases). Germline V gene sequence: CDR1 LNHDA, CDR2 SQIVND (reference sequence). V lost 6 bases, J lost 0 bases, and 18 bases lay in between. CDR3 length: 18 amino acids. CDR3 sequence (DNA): TGTGCCAGTAGGAAGGACAGTTCTTTTGGCTCCTATAATTCACCCCTCCACTTT. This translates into CASRKDSSFGSYNSPLHF.

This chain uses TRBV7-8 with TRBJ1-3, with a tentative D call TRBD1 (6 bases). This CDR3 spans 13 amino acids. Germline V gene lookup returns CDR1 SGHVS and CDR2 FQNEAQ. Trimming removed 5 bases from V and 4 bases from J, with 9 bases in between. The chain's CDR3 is CASSQDRGNTIYF. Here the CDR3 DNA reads TGTGCCAGCAGCCAGGACAGAGGAAACACCATATATTTT.

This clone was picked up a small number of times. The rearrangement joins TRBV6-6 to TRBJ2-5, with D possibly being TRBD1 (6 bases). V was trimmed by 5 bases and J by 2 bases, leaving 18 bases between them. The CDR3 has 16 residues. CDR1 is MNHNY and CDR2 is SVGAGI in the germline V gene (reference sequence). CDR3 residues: CASSTQQPGQQETQYF. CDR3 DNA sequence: TGTGCCAGCAGTACACAACAACCTGGACAGCAAGAGACCCAGTACTTC.